This TCR beta chain was recorded in a study of regulatory T cells in long-lasting Graves disease. Overall study findings and caveats: Persistent patients shared more public clonotypes (roughly 2,500) than new patients (about 960). Favoring TRBV28, TRBJ1-2 and TRBJ2-5 was a feature seen in persistent disease.

This clonotype was counted a few times. As yet, its antigen is unknown. With iRepertoire HTBI primers and Arm-PCR of CDR3 regions, TCR beta libraries were built. TCRdb used MiXCR to reprocess the multiplex PCR reads, holding one entry per CDR3 protein. The sample consists of about 460,000 distinct CDR3 sequences, about 20% of them appearing once. Time point noted: persistent/refractory GD, antithyroid drugs over 5 years with positive TRAb. RNA extracted from PBMCs served as the sequencing template. American Thyroid Association guidelines defined Graves' disease diagnosis. The patients included were those that came from an endocrinology department in Xi'an, China. Per germline, CDR1 SGHNT and CDR2 YYREEE (reference sequence). With 2 bases removed from V and 3 bases from J, the gap between germline ends came to 8 bases. The CDR3 covers 13 residues.

This TCR derives from a female donor with Graves disease. The specimen was peripheral blood mononuclear cells (PBMCs), collected when the disease was refractory, from a patient treated with antithyroid drugs. The chain uses TRBV5-4 and TRBJ2-5, with D possibly matching TRBD2 (5 bases). The chain's CDR3 is CASSFLGEETQYF. In nucleotides, the CDR3 is TGTGCCAGCAGCTTTCTGGGAGAAGAGACCCAGTACTTC.